Shown below are 4 T cell receptor beta chains from a single sample sequenced in a study of blood T cell repertoires in COVID-19 (dated by TCRdb to 2019 to 2021). Libraries came from the immunoSEQ multiplex PCR assay. Imported from immuneACCESS, the table was reduced by TCRdb to in-frame sequences with V and J called. These copies leave out some clones; in studies compared against another copy, an unresolved V gene accounts for under half, and the cause of the remainder is not known. Counted in this sample were roughly 20,000 clones; roughly 93% of them appeared once. The ten biggest clones cover 4.1% of the sample. The material sequenced was peripheral blood. These receptors were collected from a woman aged 50 to 65 with active COVID-19.

The genes are TRBV7-9 and TRBJ2-1, with 14 bases matching TRBD2. The V segment lost 3 bases and the J segment 10 bases; nucleotides outside the gene matches: 17. This CDR3 has 19 residues. The germline V gene encodes CDR1 SEHNR and CDR2 FQNEAQ (reference sequence). CDR3 in DNA: TGTGCCAGCAGCTTTTTCGGCCCGCGACTAGCGGGAGGGCCAGGCGAGCAGTTCTTC. Translating gives CASSFFGPRLAGGPGEQFF.

The chain has TRBV19 and TRBJ2-5; 7 bases map to TRBD2. This CDR3 region has 17 residues. Trimming took 3 bases from V and 1 from J; bases not matched to a gene: 11. Germline V gives CDR1 LNHDA, CDR2 SQIVND (reference sequence). The CDR3 DNA sequence: TGTGCCAGTAGTATCGGATCAGCGGGACTCCTCCAAGAGACCCAGTACTTC. Translating gives CASSIGSAGLLQETQYF.

The chain couples TRBV5-1 to TRBJ2-2; D is uncertain. Trimming removed 0 bases from V and 1 base from J, with 7 bases in between. Germline V lookup: CDR1 SGHRS, CDR2 YFSETQ. This CDR3 spans 15 amino acids. CDR3 sequence reads: CASSLASGNTGELFF. The CDR3 DNA is TGCGCCAGCAGCTTGGCTTCGGGGAACACCGGGGAGCTGTTTTTT.

The genes are TRBV11-2 and TRBJ2-5; 8 bases agree with TRBD2. Germline values: CDR1 SGHAT, CDR2 FQNNGV. The CDR3 sequence is 16 residues long. V dropped 5 bases and J dropped 1; count of bases not matched to a gene: 9. For the CDR3, the DNA is TGTGCCAGCAGCCCGGGACTAGGAAGATTCCAAGAGACCCAGTACTTC. Translation: CASSPGLGRFQETQYF.